The 30 T cell receptor beta chains given below trace back to one sample, sequenced in a study of blood T cell repertoires in COVID-19. TCRdb keeps only in-frame clones here, not all; method: immunoSEQ multiplex PCR. The sample yields 350,000 or so clones, about 90% seen once. Sequencing was carried out using PBMCs or T cells enriched from blood (not recorded which). Receptors were obtained from a woman in her twenties or thirties who had recovered from COVID-19.

In DNA, the CDR3 is TGTGCCAGCAGCCCTAGGGAGGCTGGGGCCAACGTCCTGACTTTC. It encodes CASSPREAGANVLTF. The genes are TRBV3-1 (or the pseudogene TRBV3-2) and TRBJ2-6, with a weak D call TRBD2 (6 bases). Trimming pared 4 bases from V and 2 bases from J, leaving 9 bases between. This CDR3 region has 15 residues. From germline, CDR1 is LGHDT and CDR2 YNNKEL (reference sequence).

J is TRBJ1-1 and V is TRBV6-5; no definite D call. The CDR3 runs to 15 residues. The V end was cut by 3 bases, the J end by 4 bases, with 15 bases between. Germline CDR1 is MNHEY and CDR2 is SVGAGI. This chain's CDR3 is CASSYMDGLGTEAFF. CDR3 nucleotides: TGTGCCAGCAGTTATATGGACGGACTGGGCACTGAAGCTTTCTTT.

The J gene is TRBJ2-5, the V gene TRBV2; tentatively, D is TRBD1 (6 bases). Trimming shortened V by 1 base and J by 5 bases, and 11 bases separated the two germline ends. This CDR3 is 14 amino acids long. Looked up from germline, CDR1 is SNHLY and CDR2 is FYNNEI. CDR3 residues: CASSEGAGEETQYF. CDR3 nucleotide sequence: TGTGCCAGCAGTGAAGGGGCAGGGGAGGAGACCCAGTACTTC.

This chain connects TRBV11-2 to TRBJ2-6, with a tentative D call TRBD2 (6 bases). V gave up 6 bases and J gave up 0 bases, with 15 bases separating them. From germline, CDR1 is SGHAT and CDR2 FQNNGV. The CDR3 has 17 amino acids. The CDR3 is CASSKEGFNSGANVLTF. The CDR3 bases are TGTGCCAGCAGTAAGGAGGGATTTAACTCTGGGGCCAACGTCCTGACTTTC.

This clone was recorded a few times. This chain uses TRBV15 with TRBJ2-7, with 9 nucleotides matching TRBD2. Germline CDR1 and CDR2: LNHNV and YYDKDF (reference sequence). Trimming at V came to 1 base and at J to 5 bases, leaving 3 bases not matched to a gene. This CDR3 spans 14 amino acids. The CDR3 region is CATSRGGLANEQYF. CDR3 nucleotides: TGTGCCACCAGCAGAGGAGGACTAGCGAACGAGCAGTACTTC.

CDR3: CASSPLGQVNLGAYNEQFF. The CDR3 DNA reads TGTGCCAGCTCGCCCTTAGGACAGGTTAATCTTGGGGCCTACAATGAGCAGTTCTTC. The gene calls are TRBV18 and TRBJ2-1, with TRBD1 matching 7 bases. CDR3 length equals 19 residues. The junction had 19 bases not matched to a gene; V was cut back by 6 bases and J by 2 bases. Germline V lookup: CDR1 KGHSH, CDR2 LQKENI.

CDR3 residues: CASSSWTGGTEAFF. CDR3 bases: TGTGCCAGCAGCTCCTGGACAGGGGGCACTGAAGCTTTCTTT. This chain joins TRBV7-9 and TRBJ1-1; TRBD1 matches at 10 bases. The CDR3 sequence is 14 residues long. The junction had 3 bases not matched to a gene; V was cut back by 4 bases and J by 4 bases. In germline, CDR1 is SEHNR, CDR2 FQNEAQ (reference sequence).

V and J are TRBV5-1 and TRBJ2-2; tentative D call: TRBD1 (5 bases). Germline V gene lookup returns CDR1 SGHRS and CDR2 YFSETQ. Trimming took off 1 base at V and 0 bases at J, with 13 bases between the two ends. This CDR3 has 17 residues. The CDR3 spells CASSLSTTGANTGELFF. CDR3 sequence (DNA): TGCGCCAGCAGCTTGTCTACTACAGGAGCGAACACCGGGGAGCTGTTTTTT. Complete variable domain (other parts from reference TRBV5-1 and TRBJ2-2): KAGVTQTPRYLIKTRGQQVTLSCSPISGHRSVSWYQQTPGQGLQFLFEYFSETQRNKGNFPGRFSGRQFSNSRSEMNVSTLELGDSALYLCASSLSTTGANTGELFFGEGSRLTVL.

The genes are TRBV6-1 and TRBJ2-2, with 8 nucleotides matching TRBD1. V was clipped by 3 bases and J by 0 bases; unmatched bases: 0. The CDR3 spans 15 residues. From germline, CDR1 is MNHNS and CDR2 SASEGT. CDR3 loop: CASSEDRANTGELFF. DNA of the CDR3: TGTGCCAGCAGTGAGGACAGGGCGAACACCGGGGAGCTGTTTTTT.

CDR3 bases: TGCGCCAGCAGCCTCCCGGGAACTAGCGACACAGATACGCAGTATTTT. Residues: CASSLPGTSDTDTQYF. This chain links TRBV4-1 with TRBJ2-3; 7 nucleotides agree with TRBD2. CDR1 MGHRA and CDR2 YSYEKL come from the germline V gene. The V gene end was trimmed by 4 bases and the J gene end by 2 bases; junction bases not matched to a gene: 9. CDR3 length: 16 residues.

This clone was counted once. CDR3 loop: CAKGGQSSYEQYF. The CDR3 DNA follows: TGCGCCAAAGGAGGCCAGAGCTCCTACGAGCAGTACTTC. The genes are TRBV10-1 and TRBJ2-7; perhaps TRBD2 as D (5 bases). This CDR3 has 13 residues. Trimming cost V 10 bases and J 0 bases, with 13 bases left between them. Per the germline V gene, CDR1 is WNHNN and CDR2 is SYGVQD (reference sequence).

The V gene is TRBV3-1 (or the pseudogene TRBV3-2), the J gene TRBJ1-3; tentative D call: TRBD1 (6 bases). The CDR3 covers 16 residues. V was clipped by 5 bases and J by 0 bases, with 14 bases between them. Germline CDR1 reads LGHDT; CDR2 reads YNNKEL (reference sequence). CDR3 region: CASSFRTGNSGNTIYF. For the CDR3, the DNA is TGTGCCAGCAGCTTCCGAACAGGGAACTCTGGAAACACCATATATTTT.

This clone showed up just once. V and J are TRBV18 and TRBJ1-2; D is uncertain. Germline lookup yields CDR1 KGHSH and CDR2 LQKENI. This CDR3 has 14 amino acids. Trimming stripped 0 bases from V and 7 bases from J, with 12 bases between. CDR3: CASSPPTSRGGYTF. Written as DNA, the CDR3 is TGTGCCAGCTCACCACCGACTTCCCGGGGTGGCTACACCTTC.

The CDR3 DNA reads as TGTGCCAGCAGTTTCGGACTAGCGGGCTTTCGCTCCTACAATGAGCAGTTCTTC. It translates to CASSFGLAGFRSYNEQFF. The chain is built from TRBV28 and TRBJ2-1, with 11 nucleotides matching TRBD2. The CDR3 totals 18 residues. Per the germline V gene, CDR1 is MDHEN and CDR2 is SYDVKM. V lost 3 bases and J lost 0; bases outside the gene matches: 7.

This clone was seen once. This sequence joins TRBV15 and TRBJ1-1; D unclear. V lost 4 bases and J lost 3, with 9 bases in between. CDR3 length: 13 residues. Germline lookup yields CDR1 LNHNV and CDR2 YYDKDF (reference sequence). In DNA, the CDR3 is TGTGCCACCAGCACAGGCCTGGACACTGAAGCTTTCTTT. This encodes CATSTGLDTEAFF.

V is TRBV2 and J is TRBJ1-5; tentatively, D is TRBD1 (5 bases). Germline V gene sequence: CDR1 SNHLY, CDR2 FYNNEI. V was trimmed by 6 bases and J by 0 bases, leaving 9 bases between them. The CDR3 is 14 amino acids. CDR3 region: CASRTDTSNQPQHF. Here the CDR3 DNA reads TGTGCCAGCAGAACGGACACTAGCAATCAGCCCCAGCATTTT.

This clone was observed a handful of times. This rearrangement joins TRBV6-5 to TRBJ1-2; D gene unclear. Germline CDR1 is MNHEY and CDR2 is SVGAGI. Trimming removed 4 bases at V and 4 bases at J, with 10 bases between. The CDR3 extends over 13 amino acids. CDR3 residues: CASSSLDAYGYTF. The DNA for the CDR3 is TGTGCCAGCAGTTCCTTAGATGCCTATGGCTACACCTTC.

The chain has TRBV4-3 and TRBJ2-1; no firm D call. V lost 0 bases, J lost 4 bases, and 10 bases lay in between. Germline values: CDR1 LGHNA, CDR2 YSLEER. The CDR3 has 15 residues. The CDR3 bases are TGCGCCAGCAGCCAAGATCCCAACCGGTACAATGAGCAGTTCTTC. Translation gives CASSQDPNRYNEQFF.

The chain's CDR3 is CASSLSSGDQPQHF. CDR3 DNA sequence: TGTGCCAGCAGTTTATCTTCGGGAGACCAGCCCCAGCATTTT. The rearrangement joins TRBV27 to TRBJ1-5; D gene uncertain. The CDR3 sequence is 14 residues long. Between the trimmed V and J ends, which lost 0 bases and 7 bases, there was a span of 10 bases. Germline CDR1 reads MNHEY; CDR2 reads SMNVEV (reference sequence).

DNA of the CDR3: TGTGCCAGCAGCCCAGGGAACACTGAAGCTTTCTTT. It encodes CASSPGNTEAFF. This rearrangement joins TRBV12-3 or TRBV12-4 to TRBJ1-1, with D uncertain. The CDR3 has 12 amino acids. V lost 6 bases and J 1 base, leaving 6 bases between the germline ends.

In DNA, the CDR3 is TGTGCCAGCTCACCATCGCGCGGGGACACCGGGGAGCTGTTTTTT. As protein: CASSPSRGDTGELFF. The rearrangement links TRBV18 to TRBJ2-2; tentatively, D is TRBD2 (6 bases). Germline V gene data show CDR1 as KGHSH and CDR2 as LQKENI. The CDR3 length is 15 residues. V was trimmed by 2 bases and J by 3 bases, leaving 10 bases between them.

This chain joins TRBV30 and TRBJ1-5; tentatively, D is TRBD1 (6 bases). Trimming shortened V by 0 bases and J by 4 bases, and 10 bases separated the two germline ends. CDR1 and CDR2 (germline): GTSNPN, SVGIG (reference sequence). The CDR3 contains 14 residues. The chain's CDR3 is CAWSVHRANQPQHF. The DNA of the CDR3 is TGTGCCTGGAGTGTCCACAGGGCAAATCAGCCCCAGCATTTT.

The chain is built from TRBV19 and TRBJ2-1; 7 bases line up with TRBD1. Per germline, CDR1 LNHDA and CDR2 SQIVND (reference sequence). The CDR3 extends over 12 amino acids. With 6 bases clipped from V and 6 bases from J, the junction kept 2 bases outside the gene matches. CDR3 sequence reads: CASRAGGNEQFF. As DNA, the CDR3 is TGTGCCAGTAGGGCAGGGGGCAATGAGCAGTTCTTC. Full variable domain (missing parts from reference TRBV19 and TRBJ2-1): DGGITQSPKYLFRKEGQNVTLSCEQNLNHDAMYWYRQDPGQGLRLIYYSQIVNDFQKGDIAEGYSVSREKKESFPLTVTSAQKNPTAFYLCASRAGGNEQFFGPGTRLTVL.

The genes are TRBV15 and TRBJ1-2; 7 bases are shared with TRBD1. The CDR3 spans 18 residues. The J segment lost 4 bases and the V segment lost 0 bases, leaving 14 bases of the junction unmatched. Germline V gene sequence: CDR1 LNHNV, CDR2 YYDKDF (reference sequence). CDR3 coding DNA: TGTGCCACCAGCAGAGATGCCGCAGGACAGGCAGTTCGCTATGGCTACACCTTC. Translated, it gives CATSRDAAGQAVRYGYTF.

The sample holds one count of this clone. The chain is built from TRBV28 and TRBJ2-4; D uncertain. Per germline, CDR1 MDHEN and CDR2 SYDVKM. The CDR3 sequence is 15 residues long. The germline V and J ends were trimmed by 5 bases and 0 bases, with 11 bases remaining between them. The CDR3 sequence: CASSLAEIAKNIQYF. In nucleotides, the CDR3 is TGTGCCAGCAGTCTGGCGGAAATAGCCAAAAACATTCAGTACTTC.

The gene calls are TRBV10-3 and TRBJ1-5; 7 bases line up with TRBD1. Trimming at V came to 6 bases and at J to 4 bases, leaving 9 bases not matched to a gene. The CDR3 contains 15 residues. Germline V gene data show CDR1 as ENHRY and CDR2 as SYGVKD. The CDR3 nucleotides read TGTGCCATCAGCCCACAGGGACAGTCTAATCAGCCCCAGCATTTT. Translation gives CAISPQGQSNQPQHF.

This rearrangement joins TRBV30 to TRBJ2-3; 7 bases agree with TRBD1. Germline values: CDR1 GTSNPN, CDR2 SVGIG (reference sequence). The CDR3 contains 13 residues. Unmatched junction bases numbered 2, after V lost 4 bases and J lost 1 base. CDR3 sequence: CAWNDRGTDTQYF. The DNA of the CDR3 is TGTGCCTGGAACGACAGGGGCACAGATACGCAGTATTTT.

The chain combines TRBV6-1 with TRBJ2-3, with D uncertain. Germline V gives CDR1 MNHNS, CDR2 SASEGT. The CDR3 spans 17 residues. With 0 bases removed from V and 5 bases from J, the gap between germline ends came to 18 bases. CDR3 amino acids: CASSEAQANPLLDTQYF. CDR3 in DNA: TGTGCCAGCAGTGAAGCGCAGGCAAATCCCCTATTAGATACGCAGTATTTT.

The chain combines TRBV10-3 with TRBJ2-3; TRBD2 aligns across 7 bases. CDR1 and CDR2 from the germline V gene are ENHRY and SYGVKD. Trimming at V came to 7 bases and at J to 1 base, leaving 11 bases not matched to a gene. The CDR3 has 16 amino acids. CDR3 sequence: CAITGGRVAGTDTQYF. Written as DNA, the CDR3 is TGTGCCATCACGGGGGGTAGAGTAGCGGGCACAGATACGCAGTATTTT.

The chain joins TRBV28 to TRBJ1-6; a possible D gene is TRBD1 (5 bases). The length of the CDR3 is 14 residues. In germline, CDR1 is MDHEN, CDR2 SYDVKM. The germline V and J ends were trimmed by 2 bases and 5 bases, with 7 bases remaining between them. This chain's CDR3 is CASSLRQNNSPLHF. The CDR3 DNA follows: TGTGCCAGCAGTTTAAGACAGAATAATTCACCCCTCCACTTT.